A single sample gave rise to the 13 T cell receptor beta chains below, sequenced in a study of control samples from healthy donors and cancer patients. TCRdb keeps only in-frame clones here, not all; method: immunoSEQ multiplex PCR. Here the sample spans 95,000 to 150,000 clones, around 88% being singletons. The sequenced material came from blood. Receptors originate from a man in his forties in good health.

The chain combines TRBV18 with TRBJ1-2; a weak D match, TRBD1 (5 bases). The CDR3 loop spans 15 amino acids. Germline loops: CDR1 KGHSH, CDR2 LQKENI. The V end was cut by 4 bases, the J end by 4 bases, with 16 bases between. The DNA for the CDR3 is TGTGCCAGCTCACTCGGGGAGGGGCAAGGCTATGGCTACACCTTC. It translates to CASSLGEGQGYGYTF.

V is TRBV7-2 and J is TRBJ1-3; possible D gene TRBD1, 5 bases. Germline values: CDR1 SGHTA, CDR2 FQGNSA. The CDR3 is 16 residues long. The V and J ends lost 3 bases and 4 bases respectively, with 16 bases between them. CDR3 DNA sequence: TGTGCCAGCAGCTTCTCTTCCAGGGAGAGAGGAAACACCATATATTTT. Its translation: CASSFSSRERGNTIYF.

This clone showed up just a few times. CDR3 residues: CASSRGGNSPLHF. DNA for the CDR3: TGCGCCAGCAGTAGGGGCGGGAATTCACCCCTCCACTTT. The chain combines TRBV10-1 with TRBJ1-6; possibly TRBD1 for D (5 bases). Germline V gene sequence: CDR1 WNHNN, CDR2 SYGVQD (reference sequence). The ends were cut back, 5 bases at V and 7 bases at J, with 9 bases in the middle. This CDR3 spans 13 amino acids.

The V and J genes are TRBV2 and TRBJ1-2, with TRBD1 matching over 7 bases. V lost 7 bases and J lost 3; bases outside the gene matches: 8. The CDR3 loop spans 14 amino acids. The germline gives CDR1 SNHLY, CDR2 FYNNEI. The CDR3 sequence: CASIFGQVDYGYTF. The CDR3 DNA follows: TGTGCCAGCATTTTCGGACAGGTTGACTATGGCTACACCTTC.

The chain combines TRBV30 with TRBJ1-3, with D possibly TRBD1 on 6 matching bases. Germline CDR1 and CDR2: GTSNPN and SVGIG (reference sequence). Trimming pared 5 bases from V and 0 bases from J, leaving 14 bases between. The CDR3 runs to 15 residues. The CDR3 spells CAWGETGSSGNTIYF. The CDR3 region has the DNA TGTGCCTGGGGGGAAACAGGGAGCTCTGGAAACACCATATATTTT. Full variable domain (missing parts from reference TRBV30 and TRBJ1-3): SQTIHQWPATLVQPVGSPLSLECTVEGTSNPNLYWYRQAAGRGLQLLFYSVGIGQISSEVPQNLSASRPQDRQFILSSKKLLLSDSGFYLCAWGETGSSGNTIYFGEGSWLTVV.

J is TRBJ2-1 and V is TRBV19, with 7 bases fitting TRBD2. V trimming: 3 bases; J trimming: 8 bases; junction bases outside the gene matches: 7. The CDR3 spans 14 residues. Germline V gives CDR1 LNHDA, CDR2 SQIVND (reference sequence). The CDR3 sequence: CASSMGPGRDEQFF. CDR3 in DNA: TGTGCCAGTAGTATGGGTCCAGGGAGGGATGAGCAGTTCTTC.

CDR3 DNA: TGTGCCAGCAGCTTCCGCCTAGCGGAGCAAGAGACCCAGTACTTC. Translated, it gives CASSFRLAEQETQYF. This rearrangement joins TRBV7-2 to TRBJ2-5, with 7 bases lining up with TRBD2. CDR3 length: 15 amino acids. J lost 2 bases, V lost 3 bases, and 6 bases had no gene match. Germline V CDR1 and CDR2: SGHTA, FQGNSA.

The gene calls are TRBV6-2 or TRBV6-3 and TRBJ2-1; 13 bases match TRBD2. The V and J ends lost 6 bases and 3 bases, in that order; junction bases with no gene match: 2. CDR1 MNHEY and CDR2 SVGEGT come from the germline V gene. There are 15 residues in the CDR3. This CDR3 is CASSRTSGGYNEQFF. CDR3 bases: TGTGCCAGCAGCCGGACTAGCGGGGGCTACAATGAGCAGTTCTTC.

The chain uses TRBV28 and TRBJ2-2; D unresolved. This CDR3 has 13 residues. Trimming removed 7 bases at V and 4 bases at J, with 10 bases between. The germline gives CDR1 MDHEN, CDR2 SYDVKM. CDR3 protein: CASTPFGTGELFF. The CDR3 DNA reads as TGTGCCAGCACCCCATTTGGCACCGGGGAGCTGTTTTTT.

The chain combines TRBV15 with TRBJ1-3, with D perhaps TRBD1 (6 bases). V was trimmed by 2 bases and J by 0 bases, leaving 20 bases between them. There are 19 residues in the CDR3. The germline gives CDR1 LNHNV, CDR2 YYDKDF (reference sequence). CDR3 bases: TGTGCCACCAGCAGACATTTCGACAGGCCGAACCCCTCTGGAAACACCATATATTTT. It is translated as CATSRHFDRPNPSGNTIYF. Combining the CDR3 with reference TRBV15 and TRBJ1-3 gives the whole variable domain DAMVIQNPRYQVTQFGKPVTLSCSQTLNHNVMYWYQQKSSQAPKLLFHYYDKDFNNEADTPDNFQSRRPNTSFCFLDIRSPGLGDTAMYLCATSRHFDRPNPSGNTIYFGEGSWLTVV.

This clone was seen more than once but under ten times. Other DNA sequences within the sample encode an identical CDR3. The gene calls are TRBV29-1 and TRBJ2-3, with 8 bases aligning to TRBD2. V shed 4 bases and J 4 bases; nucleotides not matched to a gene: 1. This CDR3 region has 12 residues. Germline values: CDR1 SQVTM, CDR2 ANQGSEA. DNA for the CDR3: TGCAGCGTTGGGCGGGGGGCAGATACGCAGTATTTT. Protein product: CSVGRGADTQYF.

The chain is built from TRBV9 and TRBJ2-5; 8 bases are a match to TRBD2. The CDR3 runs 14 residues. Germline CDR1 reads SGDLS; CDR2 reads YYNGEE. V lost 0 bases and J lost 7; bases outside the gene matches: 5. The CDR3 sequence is CASSVETSEGTQYF. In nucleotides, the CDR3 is TGTGCCAGCAGCGTAGAGACTAGCGAAGGGACCCAGTACTTC.

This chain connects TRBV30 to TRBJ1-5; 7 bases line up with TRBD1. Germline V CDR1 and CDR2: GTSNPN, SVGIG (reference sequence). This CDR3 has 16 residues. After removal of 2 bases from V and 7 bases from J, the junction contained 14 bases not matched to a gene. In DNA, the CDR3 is TGTGCCTGGAGTTACGCGGTGACAGGGAGTTTCCAGCCCCAGCATTTT. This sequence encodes CAWSYAVTGSFQPQHF. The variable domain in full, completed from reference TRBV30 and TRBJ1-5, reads SQTIHQWPATLVQPVGSPLSLECTVEGTSNPNLYWYRQAAGRGLQLLFYSVGIGQISSEVPQNLSASRPQDRQFILSSKKLLLSDSGFYLCAWSYAVTGSFQPQHFGDGTRLSIL.